Each of the 6 T cell receptor beta chains below was sequenced from the same sample in a study of blood T cell repertoires in COVID-19. The data were produced by immunoSEQ multiplex PCR, yet TCRdb's version contains in-frame clones alone and is incomplete. Altogether about 150,000 clones are present, around 77% being singletons, with the ten largest covering around 8.7%. What was sequenced was peripheral blood. All receptors come from a man aged 45 to 65 with active or convalescent COVID-19.

This chain joins TRBV27 and TRBJ1-1; 9 nucleotides agree with TRBD1. The junction had 3 bases not matched to a gene; V was cut back by 2 bases and J by 2 bases. Per the germline V gene, CDR1 is MNHEY and CDR2 is SMNVEV (reference sequence). The CDR3 contains 15 residues. The CDR3 bases are TGTGCCAGCAGTTTACCGGACAGGGGAAACACTGAAGCTTTCTTT. Amino acids: CASSLPDRGNTEAFF.

This clone was seen only a few times. The chain joins TRBV12-3 or TRBV12-4 to TRBJ2-7, with 7 bases lining up with TRBD2. Trimming removed 5 bases from V and 2 bases from J; junction bases left unmatched: 3. This CDR3 contains 13 residues. The CDR3 region is CASSLREAYEQYF. CDR3 nucleotide sequence: TGTGCCAGCAGTCTTCGGGAGGCCTACGAGCAGTACTTC.

This chain uses TRBV11-3 with TRBJ2-3; D perhaps matches TRBD2 (6 bases). Germline CDR1 reads SGHNT; CDR2 reads YENEEA. V was clipped by 4 bases and J by 0 bases, with 14 bases between them. The CDR3 has 16 residues. This chain's CDR3 is CASSWDSFSSTDTQYF. CDR3 coding DNA: TGTGCCAGCAGCTGGGACTCGTTCTCTAGCACAGATACGCAGTATTTT. The full variable domain, rest sourced from reference TRBV11-3 and TRBJ2-3, is EAGVVQSPRYKIIEKKQPVAFWCNPISGHNTLYWYLQNLGQGPELLIRYENEEAVDDSQLPKDRFSAERLKGVDSTLKIQPAELGDSAVYLCASSWDSFSSTDTQYFGPGTRLTVL.

The V call is TRBV15, the J call TRBJ2-1; possibly TRBD2 for D (6 bases). V was shortened by 3 bases and J by 4 bases, with 13 bases between the two germline ends. The germline gives CDR1 LNHNV, CDR2 YYDKDF (reference sequence). There are 15 residues in the CDR3. CDR3 amino acids: CATSSGDLMYNEQFF. CDR3 nucleotides: TGTGCCACCAGCAGTGGGGACTTGATGTACAATGAGCAGTTCTTC.

V usage is TRBV7-9 and J usage is TRBJ2-1; D is perhaps TRBD2 (5 bases). The length of the CDR3 is 17 residues. The V and J ends lost 2 bases and 3 bases respectively, with 17 bases between them. Germline CDR1 SEHNR, CDR2 FQNEAQ (reference sequence). The CDR3 loop reads CASSLSLGGLLYNEQFF. In DNA form, the CDR3 reads TGTGCCAGCAGCTTAAGTCTAGGTGGACTCCTCTACAATGAGCAGTTCTTC. The full variable domain, with the rest looked up from reference TRBV7-9 and TRBJ2-1, is DTGVSQNPRHKITKRGQNVTFRCDPISEHNRLYWYRQTLGQGPEFLTYFQNEAQLEKSRLLSDRFSAERPKGSFSTLEIQRTEQGDSAMYLCASSLSLGGLLYNEQFFGPGTRLTVL.

The chain links TRBV6-5 to TRBJ2-3; D gene uncertain. Germline CDR1 and CDR2: MNHEY and SVGAGI. Trimming removed 2 bases at V and 1 base at J, with 7 bases between. The CDR3 spans 14 residues. CDR3 sequence (DNA): TGTGCCAGCAGTTACGAGATACGCACAGATACGCAGTATTTT. Its protein product is CASSYEIRTDTQYF.